A single sample gave rise to the 27 T cell receptor beta chains below, sequenced in a study of shared clonotypes between healthy human individuals. Naive CD8 populations comprised CD45RO-negative cells positively selected for CCR7, excluding terminally differentiated effector memory CD45RA+ cells. The table came from immunoSEQ multiplex PCR; TCRdb's copy has only in-frame clones and leaves some out. This sample yields about 2.1 million clones, of which around 93% are seen a single time; less than 2% belongs to the top ten. Sequences were obtained from naive CD8+ T cells from PBMCs. These receptors were taken from a man aged 18-30 years in good health. Some clones in this sample may be carry-over from other donors' samples.

As to this clone: This sample includes further DNA sequences coding for the same CDR3. The V call is TRBV9, the J call TRBJ2-7; 12 bases line up with TRBD2. The CDR3 extends over 15 amino acids. Germline lookup yields CDR1 SGDLS and CDR2 YYNGEE. The J segment lost 4 bases and the V segment lost 4 bases, leaving 6 bases of the junction unmatched. The CDR3 DNA reads TGTGCCAGCAGCCCACGGACTAGCGGGACTTACGAGCAGTACTTC. Residues: CASSPRTSGTYEQYF. The entire variable domain, with the rest obtained from reference TRBV9 and TRBJ2-7, is as follows: DSGVTQTPKHLITATGQRVTLRCSPRSGDLSVYWYQQSLDQGLQFLIQYYNGEERAKGNILERFSAQQFPDLHSELNLSSLELGDSALYFCASSPRTSGTYEQYFGPGTRLTVT.

The V call is TRBV28, the J call TRBJ2-2; perhaps TRBD2 as D (6 bases). With 6 bases removed from V and 0 bases from J, the gap between germline ends came to 11 bases. The CDR3 totals 15 residues. Germline V gene lookup returns CDR1 MDHEN and CDR2 SYDVKM. The CDR3 here is CASRRDLSNTGELFF. CDR3 DNA: TGTGCCAGCAGGCGGGACCTATCGAACACCGGGGAGCTGTTTTTT.

This chain uses TRBV27 with TRBJ1-1; TRBD1 aligns across 8 bases. J gave up 4 bases and V 3 bases, and 10 bases lay outside the gene matches. Germline CDR1 is MNHEY and CDR2 is SMNVEV (reference sequence). The length of the CDR3 is 16 residues. The CDR3 is CASSFVGQGLGTEAFF. CDR3 DNA: TGTGCCAGCAGTTTCGTTGGACAGGGTCTTGGCACTGAAGCTTTCTTT.

The rearrangement links TRBV30 to TRBJ2-3; TRBD2 is a possible D gene (6 bases). The V end lost 4 bases, the J end lost 8 bases, and 19 bases lay between the germline ends. CDR1 is GTSNPN, CDR2 SVGIG, per germline (reference sequence). The CDR3 length is 14 residues. CDR3 sequence reads: CAWNRDSGYLTQYF. In DNA form, the CDR3 reads TGTGCCTGGAACCGGGACTCGGGTTATCTTACGCAGTATTTT.

In the case of this clone: This sample also contains other DNA sequences that code for the same CDR3. The CDR3 region has the DNA TGTGCCAGCAGCCCCGGGACTAGCGGATACAATGAGCAGTTCTTC. Protein sequence: CASSPGTSGYNEQFF. The V gene is TRBV13, the J gene TRBJ2-1; TRBD2 matches at 11 bases. The CDR3 totals 15 residues. The V segment lost 5 bases and the J segment 4 bases; nucleotides outside the gene matches: 4. Germline V CDR1 and CDR2: PRHDT, FYEKMQ (reference sequence).

This chain links TRBV13 with TRBJ1-4; TRBD1 might be the D (6 bases). V gave up 5 bases and J gave up 4 bases, with 11 bases separating them. Per germline, CDR1 PRHDT and CDR2 FYEKMQ (reference sequence). This CDR3 region has 14 residues. The DNA for the CDR3 is TGTGCCAGCAGCGACGGACAGTTTAATGAAAAACTGTTTTTT. Residues: CASSDGQFNEKLFF.

The V gene is TRBV28, the J gene TRBJ2-1; 7 bases align to TRBD2. The CDR3 runs to 15 residues. Germline lookup yields CDR1 MDHEN and CDR2 SYDVKM. Germline trimming cut 2 bases from V and 10 bases from J; bases unmatched to any gene: 11. The CDR3 loop is CASSLTREILKEQFF. CDR3 DNA sequence: TGTGCCAGCAGTTTAACGCGGGAGATATTAAAAGAGCAGTTCTTC.

V is TRBV4-1 and J is TRBJ2-3; 10 bases are a match to TRBD2. V was clipped by 0 bases and J by 2 bases; unmatched bases: 14. CDR1 and CDR2 from the germline V gene are MGHRA and YSYEKL. CDR3 length equals 20 residues. The CDR3 DNA follows: TGCGCCAGCAGCCAAGATAGGCCAAGTTTAGCGGGAGGATACACAGATACGCAGTATTTT. Residues: CASSQDRPSLAGGYTDTQYF.

The rearrangement joins TRBV28 to TRBJ2-1, with TRBD2 identical over 11 bases. Germline lookup yields CDR1 MDHEN and CDR2 SYDVKM. Unmatched junction bases numbered 5, after V lost 7 bases and J lost 9 bases. CDR3 size: 13 residues. CDR3 in amino acids: CASILAGGLEQFF. CDR3 bases: TGTGCCAGCATCCTAGCGGGAGGACTTGAGCAGTTCTTC.

The V gene is TRBV27, the J gene TRBJ2-2; D tentatively fits TRBD1 or TRBD2 (5 bases each). CDR3 length: 17 residues. Trimming took 3 bases from V and 4 from J, leaving 18 bases between them. Germline CDR1 and CDR2: MNHEY and SMNVEV (reference sequence). This chain's CDR3 is CASSFRDLRGTTGELFF. Written as DNA, the CDR3 is TGTGCCAGCAGTTTCCGGGACCTACGGGGAACCACCGGGGAGCTGTTTTTT.

CDR3 amino acids: CASSFSSGAPPYEQYF. The CDR3 DNA reads TGTGCCAGCAGCTTCTCTAGCGGGGCGCCTCCCTACGAGCAGTACTTC. This chain uses TRBV7-8 with TRBJ2-7; 9 bases match TRBD2. V trimming: 3 bases; J trimming: 2 bases; junction bases outside the gene matches: 8. This CDR3 region has 16 residues. Germline V gene sequence: CDR1 SGHVS, CDR2 FQNEAQ.

A note on this clone: This CDR3 is also generated by other DNA sequences in the sample. The chain has TRBV27 and TRBJ2-7; D uncertain. Germline CDR1 and CDR2: MNHEY and SMNVEV (reference sequence). The germline V and J ends were trimmed by 6 bases and 3 bases, with 9 bases remaining between them. This CDR3 has 12 residues. The CDR3 sequence is CASSLDGYEQYF. The CDR3 nucleotides read TGTGCCAGCAGCCTCGACGGCTACGAGCAGTACTTC.

This clone is a singleton in its sample. The chain combines TRBV7-9 with TRBJ2-1, with 12 bases fitting TRBD2. Germline V gives CDR1 SEHNR, CDR2 FQNEAQ (reference sequence). The CDR3 runs to 16 residues. J lost 3 bases, V lost 4 bases, and 4 bases had no gene match. The CDR3 loop is CASSSRTSGDYNEQFF. As DNA, the CDR3 is TGTGCCAGCAGCTCACGGACTAGCGGGGACTACAATGAGCAGTTCTTC.

This chain uses TRBV5-1 with TRBJ2-7; tentatively, D is TRBD1 or TRBD2 (5 bases each). Germline values: CDR1 SGHRS, CDR2 YFSETQ. Trimming stripped 4 bases from V and 3 bases from J, with 20 bases between. The CDR3 has 16 amino acids. The CDR3 sequence: CASSLLEVTGLYEQYF. The CDR3 region has the DNA TGCGCCAGCAGCCTTCTAGAAGTTACAGGACTCTACGAGCAGTACTTC.

The J gene is TRBJ2-1, the V gene TRBV19; D may match TRBD1 or TRBD2 (5 bases each). Trimming shortened V by 3 bases and J by 9 bases, and 12 bases separated the two germline ends. CDR1 LNHDA and CDR2 SQIVND come from the germline V gene (reference sequence). The CDR3 consists of 13 residues. The CDR3 coding sequence is TGTGCCAGTAGTATCCGGGGCTTGGCTGAGCAGTTCTTC. Amino acids: CASSIRGLAEQFF. The full variable domain, with the rest looked up from reference TRBV19 and TRBJ2-1, is DGGITQSPKYLFRKEGQNVTLSCEQNLNHDAMYWYRQDPGQGLRLIYYSQIVNDFQKGDIAEGYSVSREKKESFPLTVTSAQKNPTAFYLCASSIRGLAEQFFGPGTRLTVL.

The genes are TRBV4-1 and TRBJ2-5; TRBD2 matches 7 bases. The CDR3 has 15 amino acids. Per germline, CDR1 MGHRA and CDR2 YSYEKL. The V gene end was trimmed by 1 base and the J gene end by 4 bases; junction bases not matched to a gene: 6. The CDR3 protein is CASSQGRESGETQYF. DNA for the CDR3: TGCGCCAGCAGCCAAGGGCGGGAGAGCGGAGAGACCCAGTACTTC.

This chain uses TRBV19 with TRBJ1-1; D gene ambiguous. The germline V and J ends were trimmed by 7 bases and 0 bases, with 15 bases remaining between them. CDR1 and CDR2 from the germline V gene are LNHDA and SQIVND (reference sequence). The CDR3 is 15 amino acids. The CDR3 bases are TGTGCCAGTACCCTTAGAGAGTACATGAACACTGAAGCTTTCTTT. Its protein is CASTLREYMNTEAFF. Full variable domain (missing parts from reference TRBV19 and TRBJ1-1): DGGITQSPKYLFRKEGQNVTLSCEQNLNHDAMYWYRQDPGQGLRLIYYSQIVNDFQKGDIAEGYSVSREKKESFPLTVTSAQKNPTAFYLCASTLREYMNTEAFFGQGTRLTVV.

The rearrangement uses TRBV7-2 and TRBJ2-1; 10 positions match TRBD1. CDR3 size: 16 residues. J was trimmed by 6 bases and V by 6 bases; bases with no gene match: 11. Germline V gene sequence: CDR1 SGHTA, CDR2 FQGNSA. The CDR3 here is CASRHMTGGKGNEQFF. The CDR3 nucleotides are TGTGCCAGCAGACACATGACAGGGGGCAAGGGCAATGAGCAGTTCTTC. Looking up the rest from reference TRBV7-2 and TRBJ2-1 gives the full variable domain: GAGVSQSPSNKVTEKGKDVELRCDPISGHTALYWYRQSLGQGLEFLIYFQGNSAPDKSGLPSDRFSAERTGGSVSTLTIQRTQQEDSAVYLCASRHMTGGKGNEQFFGPGTRLTVL.

This clone was recorded only once. This chain links TRBV7-9 with TRBJ2-1; 10 nucleotides match TRBD1. The CDR3 is 18 amino acids. Germline CDR1 is SEHNR and CDR2 is FQNEAQ (reference sequence). The J segment lost 7 bases and the V segment lost 5 bases, leaving 17 bases of the junction unmatched. The CDR3 reads CASSIGTGVNRLGNEQFF. The CDR3 coding sequence is TGTGCCAGCAGCATCGGGACAGGGGTTAACCGGCTGGGAAATGAGCAGTTCTTC. Variable domain in full (rest from reference TRBV7-9 and TRBJ2-1): DTGVSQNPRHKITKRGQNVTFRCDPISEHNRLYWYRQTLGQGPEFLTYFQNEAQLEKSRLLSDRFSAERPKGSFSTLEIQRTEQGDSAMYLCASSIGTGVNRLGNEQFFGPGTRLTVL.

The count of this clone is one. The chain is built from TRBV6-5 and TRBJ2-5, with 7 bases identical to TRBD2. V shed 6 bases and J 2 bases; nucleotides not matched to a gene: 3. The germline CDR1 and CDR2 sequences are MNHEY and SVGAGI. The CDR3 runs 13 residues. Written as DNA, the CDR3 is TGTGCCAGCAGGGCGGGACTACAAGAGACCCAGTACTTC. Its translation: CASRAGLQETQYF.

The chain carries TRBV6-4 and TRBJ2-7, with D unclear. The CDR3 runs to 13 residues. Germline CDR1 and CDR2: MRHNA and SNTAGT. The V end was cut by 6 bases, the J end by 4 bases, with 13 bases between. Written as DNA, the CDR3 is TGTGCCAGCAGGGCCAACGGGCAGTACGAGCAGTACTTC. Protein: CASRANGQYEQYF.

Written as DNA, the CDR3 is TGTGCCAGCAGACCCAGACTAGCGGGCCAGTACAATGAGCAGTTCTTC. The encoded protein is CASRPRLAGQYNEQFF. The chain has TRBV2 and TRBJ2-1; 10 bases are a match to TRBD2. Unmatched junction bases numbered 9, after V lost 6 bases and J lost 4 bases. The CDR3 is 16 residues long. Germline-derived CDR1 and CDR2 are SNHLY and FYNNEI.

This clone has more than one count but fewer than ten. V and J are TRBV5-1 and TRBJ1-1; D may be TRBD1 (5 bases). The V end was cut by 3 bases, the J end by 0 bases, with 6 bases between. CDR1 is SGHRS, CDR2 YFSETQ, per germline. CDR3 length: 13 amino acids. CDR3 loop: CASSSTVNTEAFF. Written as DNA, the CDR3 is TGCGCCAGCAGCTCGACAGTGAACACTGAAGCTTTCTTT.

The chain employs TRBV15 and TRBJ2-7; tentative D call: TRBD1 (6 bases). The CDR3 has 14 residues. Germline CDR1 and CDR2: LNHNV and YYDKDF (reference sequence). The V and J ends lost 5 bases and 0 bases respectively, with 11 bases between them. CDR3 DNA: TGTGCCACCAGCGCAGGGGAGAGCTCCTACGAGCAGTACTTC. It specifies CATSAGESSYEQYF.

The V call is TRBV4-1, the J call TRBJ2-5; D is perhaps TRBD2 (5 bases). CDR3 size: 14 residues. Trimming took off 8 bases at V and 2 bases at J, with 15 bases between the two ends. CDR1 and CDR2 (germline): MGHRA, YSYEKL. CDR3 in amino acids: CASSIGSLQETQYF. CDR3 sequence (DNA): TGCGCCAGCTCAATAGGGAGTTTACAAGAGACCCAGTACTTC.

This CDR3 is CASSPLGSSYEQYF. As DNA, the CDR3 is TGTGCCAGCAGTCCTTTAGGGAGCTCCTACGAGCAGTACTTC. The chain employs TRBV6-1 and TRBJ2-7; weak D call: TRBD2 (5 bases). The ends were cut back, 5 bases at V and 0 bases at J, with 11 bases in the middle. The germline V gene encodes CDR1 MNHNS and CDR2 SASEGT. CDR3 length: 14 amino acids.

J is TRBJ2-1 and V is TRBV7-9, with TRBD2 matching 7 bases. The CDR3 is 16 amino acids. After removal of 1 base from V and 3 bases from J, the junction contained 6 bases not matched to a gene. CDR1 and CDR2 (germline): SEHNR, FQNEAQ (reference sequence). The CDR3 loop is CASSLGSGLRYNEQFF. The CDR3 DNA follows: TGTGCCAGCAGCTTAGGGTCGGGACTACGCTACAATGAGCAGTTCTTC.